The 14 T cell receptor beta chains below all came from one sample that was sequenced in a study of OX40 agonist ivuxolimab in advanced cancers. Only in-frame clones appear in the TCRdb table, and some are missing; sequencing was by immunoSEQ multiplex PCR. The table includes around 89,000 clones, approximately 90% detected once. The input for sequencing was CD4+ or CD8+ T cells sorted from blood, taken in a trial of the OX40 agonist ivuxolimab. These receptors came from an adult with an advanced solid tumor such as melanoma, head and neck, liver or kidney cancer.

The rearrangement links TRBV27 to TRBJ2-7; TRBD2 matches at 10 bases. The CDR3 has 16 amino acids. J gave up 7 bases and V 5 bases, and 14 bases lay outside the gene matches. Germline CDR1 and CDR2: MNHEY and SMNVEV (reference sequence). CDR3 nucleotides: TGTGCCAGCAGTCCTCCGGGTCTAGCGGGAGTCCGGGAGCAGTACTTC. Residues: CASSPPGLAGVREQYF.

The rearrangement links TRBV19 to TRBJ2-7; D call uncertain. The germline V gene has CDR1 LNHDA and CDR2 SQIVND (reference sequence). The V end was cut by 4 bases, the J end by 2 bases, with 12 bases between. This CDR3 region has 14 residues. The chain's CDR3 is CASSKGPNPYEQYF. Here the CDR3 DNA reads TGTGCCAGTAGTAAGGGTCCAAACCCCTACGAGCAGTACTTC.

This clone was recorded a few times. The gene calls are TRBV7-8 and TRBJ2-5; 7 bases agree with TRBD2. CDR1 is SGHVS, CDR2 FQNEAQ, per germline. V lost 5 bases and J lost 4; bases outside the gene matches: 13. The CDR3 spans 16 residues. Here the CDR3 DNA reads TGTGCCAGCAGCCGGCTAGGGAGGGAGCGGGGAGAGACCCAGTACTTC. Translating it yields CASSRLGRERGETQYF.

The chain links TRBV28 to TRBJ2-7, with 9 bases fitting TRBD2. Germline V gene lookup returns CDR1 MDHEN and CDR2 SYDVKM. The CDR3 runs to 15 residues. V gave up 8 bases and J gave up 4 bases; unmatched junction bases: 12. The CDR3, as DNA: TGTGCCAGCCAAGAGGGGGTTGCGGGAGGGTACGAGCAGTACTTC. Amino acid sequence: CASQEGVAGGYEQYF.

The chain couples TRBV9 to TRBJ2-7; 9 bases fit TRBD2. CDR3 size: 15 residues. In germline, CDR1 is SGDLS, CDR2 YYNGEE. The trim removed 3 bases at V and 5 bases at J, leaving 9 bases unmatched. The CDR3 nucleotides read TGTGCCAGCAGCGCAATTAGCGGGGGTCGGAACGAGCAGTACTTC. This encodes CASSAISGGRNEQYF.

The rearrangement links TRBV5-1 to TRBJ2-1; a possible D gene is TRBD2 (6 bases). CDR3 size: 15 residues. V was trimmed by 4 bases and J by 5 bases, leaving 16 bases between them. The germline V gene has CDR1 SGHRS and CDR2 YFSETQ. This CDR3 is CASSLEGRGDNEQFF. The CDR3 DNA reads as TGCGCCAGCAGCCTGGAGGGTAGAGGTGACAATGAGCAGTTCTTC. The full variable domain, its missing parts supplied by reference TRBV5-1 and TRBJ2-1, is KAGVTQTPRYLIKTRGQQVTLSCSPISGHRSVSWYQQTPGQGLQFLFEYFSETQRNKGNFPGRFSGRQFSNSRSEMNVSTLELGDSALYLCASSLEGRGDNEQFFGPGTRLTVL.

This clone has only one observation. The chain combines TRBV18 with TRBJ2-7; D ambiguous. The CDR3 covers 16 residues. The V and J ends lost 4 bases and 0 bases respectively, with 16 bases between them. The germline V gene has CDR1 KGHSH and CDR2 LQKENI. DNA for the CDR3: TGTGCCAGCTCACTCCCCGGTGTCCGAAACTCCTACGAGCAGTACTTC. This sequence encodes CASSLPGVRNSYEQYF. The full variable domain, its missing parts supplied by reference TRBV18 and TRBJ2-7, is NAGVMQNPRHLVRRRGQEARLRCSPMKGHSHVYWYRQLPEEGLKFMVYLQKENIIDESGMPKERFSAEFPKEGPSILRIQQVVRGDSAAYFCASSLPGVRNSYEQYFGPGTRLTVT.

The CDR3 DNA reads as TGTGCCAGCAGCCCCGGGACAGGGGCAGAGACCCAGTACTTC. It translates to CASSPGTGAETQYF. The chain joins TRBV4-2 to TRBJ2-5; 10 nucleotides line up with TRBD1. Trimming at V came to 4 bases and at J to 4 bases, leaving 3 bases not matched to a gene. This CDR3 has 14 residues. Germline CDR1 LGHNA, CDR2 YNFKEQ.

This clone has more than one count but fewer than ten. This rearrangement joins TRBV19 to TRBJ2-2; D tentatively fits TRBD1 or TRBD2 (5 bases each). Germline V gene sequence: CDR1 LNHDA, CDR2 SQIVND (reference sequence). V dropped 5 bases and J dropped 4 bases, with 26 bases sitting between them. The CDR3 spans 19 residues. CDR3 sequence (DNA): TGTGCCAGTAGTGTGCACCGAGGGGCAGCCCCCGATATCACCGGGGAGCTGTTTTTT. It specifies CASSVHRGAAPDITGELFF.

This chain joins TRBV4-3 and TRBJ2-1; D is unresolved. The length of the CDR3 is 14 residues. Per germline, CDR1 LGHNA and CDR2 YSLEER. V was trimmed by 1 base and J by 8 bases, leaving 12 bases between them. CDR3 residues: CASSQGWGGDEQFF. The CDR3 region has the DNA TGCGCCAGCAGCCAAGGCTGGGGTGGGGATGAGCAGTTCTTC.

V gene TRBV28 combines with J gene TRBJ1-1; D is undetermined. Trimming took 6 bases from V and 0 from J, leaving 14 bases between them. CDR1 and CDR2 from the germline V gene are MDHEN and SYDVKM. CDR3 length: 15 amino acids. The CDR3 nucleotides are TGTGCCAGCAGGCCAAGACGACAACTGAACACTGAAGCTTTCTTT. This translates into CASRPRRQLNTEAFF.

V usage is TRBV10-2 and J usage is TRBJ1-1; weak D call: TRBD1 (5 bases). Deletions cut 3 bases from V and 6 bases from J, with 8 bases between. CDR1 and CDR2 (germline): WSHSY, SAAADI. CDR3 length: 12 residues. The DNA for the CDR3 is TGCGCCAGCAGTGACTGGGGCCCTGAAGCTTTCTTT. As protein: CASSDWGPEAFF.

The V gene is TRBV7-2, the J gene TRBJ1-4; 9 positions agree with TRBD1. CDR3 length equals 14 residues. Germline CDR1 reads SGHTA; CDR2 reads FQGNSA. The V segment lost 4 bases and the J segment 7 bases; nucleotides outside the gene matches: 4. CDR3 in amino acids: CASSSQGASEKLFF. DNA of the CDR3: TGTGCCAGCAGCTCACAGGGGGCGAGTGAAAAACTGTTTTTT.

The CDR3, as DNA: TGCGCCAGCAGCCAAGATTATGTACAGGGCAACACCGGGGAGCTGTTTTTT. Translating gives CASSQDYVQGNTGELFF. The chain has TRBV4-3 and TRBJ2-2; D is possibly TRBD1 (6 bases). The CDR3 has 17 residues. Germline V gives CDR1 LGHNA, CDR2 YSLEER. V lost 0 bases, J lost 2 bases, and 13 bases lay in between.